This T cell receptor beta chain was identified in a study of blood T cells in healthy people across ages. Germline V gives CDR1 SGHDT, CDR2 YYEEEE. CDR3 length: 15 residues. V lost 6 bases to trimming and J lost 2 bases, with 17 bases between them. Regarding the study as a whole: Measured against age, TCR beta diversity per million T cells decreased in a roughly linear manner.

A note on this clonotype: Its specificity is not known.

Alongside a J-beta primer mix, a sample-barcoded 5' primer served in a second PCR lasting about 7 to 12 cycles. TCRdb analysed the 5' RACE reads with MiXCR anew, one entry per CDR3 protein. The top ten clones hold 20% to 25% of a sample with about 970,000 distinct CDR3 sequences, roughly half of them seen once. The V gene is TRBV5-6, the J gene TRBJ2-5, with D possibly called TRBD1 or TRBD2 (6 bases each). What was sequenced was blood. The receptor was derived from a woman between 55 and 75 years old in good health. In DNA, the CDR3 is TGTGCCAGCATCCTTATACGAGGGGGGCAAGAGACCCAGTACTTC. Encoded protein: CASILIRGGQETQYF.